This T cell receptor (gamma chain) stems from a study of γδ T cells in repeated Plasmodium falciparum infection. Whole-study results and caveats: Waves of new clonotype selection appeared after repeated controlled infections in Vdelta2-negative, largely Vdelta1+, gammadelta T cells.

Gammadelta T cells were flow-sorted from PBMC into Vgamma9/Vdelta2+ and Vdelta2-negative populations for bulk analysis. This clone was counted only a few times. Its antigen is as yet unknown. A read error likely explains why the TCRdb protein, taken from a much larger clone, differs from this DNA's translation at residue 10; the protein shown is translated from the DNA. TCRdb re-called clones from the multiplex PCR reads using CATT. The sample yields approximately 26,000 gamma-chain clones, 3% seen once. Germline CDR1 and CDR2: GITISATS and ISYDGTV (reference sequence). The CDR3 sequence is 17 residues long.

The origin of this receptor is a pool of human donors (malaria-infected and uninfected, not separated). The specimen was gamma-delta T cells from blood. J is TRGJP and V is TRGV9. The J gene is absent in TCRdb and was assigned here via DNA matching to germline. The CDR3 reads CALWEVHKESGKKIKVF. CDR3 nucleotide sequence: TGTGCCTTGTGGGAGGTGCATAAAGAGTCGGGCAAAAAAATCAAGGTATTT.